The 27 T cell receptor beta chains reported below all come from one sample, sequenced in a study of a mutant IDH1 vaccine in newly diagnosed glioma. These receptors lack a known antigen. The time point denotes: week 11, during vaccination. Vaccinated patients received 300 ug of mutant IDH1 20-mer peptide per dose, with topical imiquimod. TCRdb's copy holds only in-frame clones and misses some; the assay was immunoSEQ multiplex PCR. The data show some 120,000 clones, with around 80% seen just once and about 5.5% held by the top ten. The source was PBMCs, collected from a glioma patient whose treatment included an IDH1 peptide vaccine. These receptors were collected from a man aged 40-49 years with glioma.

The genes are TRBV6-6 and TRBJ1-3, with D possibly being TRBD1 (6 bases). This CDR3 is 15 amino acids long. Germline V lookup: CDR1 MNHNY, CDR2 SVGAGI (reference sequence). Trimming took off 6 bases at V and 0 bases at J, with 12 bases between the two ends. CDR3 nucleotides: TGTGCCAGCAGCCGCGACAGGCTCTCTGGAAACACCATATATTTT. This codes for CASSRDRLSGNTIYF.

This clone occurred once. This chain links TRBV7-2 with TRBJ2-7, with 8 bases aligning to TRBD2. The junction had 6 bases not matched to a gene; V was cut back by 5 bases and J by 3 bases. Germline V lookup: CDR1 SGHTA, CDR2 FQGNSA. The CDR3 has 14 residues. As DNA, the CDR3 is TGTGCCAGCAGCGCGTCCGGGACTAGCTACGAGCAGTACTTC. Translated, it gives CASSASGTSYEQYF. The whole variable domain, remainder taken from reference TRBV7-2 and TRBJ2-7, is GAGVSQSPSNKVTEKGKDVELRCDPISGHTALYWYRQSLGQGLEFLIYFQGNSAPDKSGLPSDRFSAERTGGSVSTLTIQRTQQEDSAVYLCASSASGTSYEQYFGPGTRLTVT.

This chain joins TRBV2 and TRBJ1-5; maybe TRBD1 (5 bases). With 6 bases removed from V and 0 bases from J, the gap between germline ends came to 27 bases. The CDR3 loop spans 20 amino acids. Germline loops: CDR1 SNHLY, CDR2 FYNNEI. This chain's CDR3 is CASRAGKSWFRADSNQPQHF. DNA of the CDR3: TGTGCCAGCAGGGCCGGGAAGTCATGGTTCAGGGCCGATAGCAATCAGCCCCAGCATTTT.

Here the CDR3 DNA reads TGTGCCAGGACAGGGCTAGCCAAAAACATTCAGTACTTC. It is translated as CARTGLAKNIQYF. J is TRBJ2-4 and V is TRBV21-1; the D segment call TRBD1 is taken from the table without a DNA check. TRBV21-1 is annotated as a pseudogene. There are 13 residues in the CDR3.

This chain links TRBV18 with TRBJ1-2; tentative D call: TRBD1 (6 bases). V gave up 3 bases and J gave up 8 bases, with 22 bases separating them. Germline CDR1 and CDR2: KGHSH and LQKENI. CDR3 length: 16 amino acids. The CDR3: CASSPVPGTPTGGYTF. Written as DNA, the CDR3 is TGTGCCAGCTCACCGGTCCCCGGGACACCAACCGGGGGCTACACCTTC.

The gene calls are TRBV28 and TRBJ2-3; 10 bases are shared with TRBD2. The germline gives CDR1 MDHEN, CDR2 SYDVKM. The CDR3 contains 13 residues. V trimming: 5 bases; J trimming: 5 bases; junction bases outside the gene matches: 1. The CDR3 spells CASSTSGIDTQYF. CDR3 DNA: TGTGCCAGCAGTACTAGCGGGATAGATACGCAGTATTTT.

The chain carries TRBV4-3 and TRBJ1-2; unclear D gene. Trimming stripped 2 bases from V and 5 bases from J, with 18 bases between. The CDR3 is made up of 16 amino acids. Germline CDR1 is LGHNA and CDR2 is YSLEER. DNA for the CDR3: TGCGCCAGCAGCCAATTATCCGGGGTAGCCCCTTATGGCTACACCTTC. This encodes CASSQLSGVAPYGYTF.

The chain links TRBV19 to TRBJ2-2; 11 bases line up with TRBD2. The length of the CDR3 is 15 residues. Trimming removed 6 bases from V and 4 bases from J; junction bases left unmatched: 4. Germline lookup yields CDR1 LNHDA and CDR2 SQIVND (reference sequence). This chain's CDR3 is CASRPGLAGTGELFF. The CDR3 DNA sequence: TGTGCCAGTAGACCCGGACTAGCGGGCACCGGGGAGCTGTTTTTT. Based on the CDR3 plus reference TRBV19 and TRBJ2-2, the full variable domain is DGGITQSPKYLFRKEGQNVTLSCEQNLNHDAMYWYRQDPGQGLRLIYYSQIVNDFQKGDIAEGYSVSREKKESFPLTVTSAQKNPTAFYLCASRPGLAGTGELFFGEGSRLTVL.

This chain joins TRBV4-3 and TRBJ1-5; D gene ambiguous. The ends were cut back, 0 bases at V and 3 bases at J, with 6 bases in the middle. The CDR3 is 14 amino acids. Germline CDR1 and CDR2: LGHNA and YSLEER. This chain's CDR3 is CASSQDPINQPQHF. The DNA for the CDR3 is TGCGCCAGCAGCCAAGATCCGATCAATCAGCCCCAGCATTTT.

The V gene is TRBV14, the J gene TRBJ1-5; D uncertain. The CDR3 has 13 residues. V was cut by 1 base and J by 7 bases, with 8 bases left in between. Germline loops: CDR1 SGHDN, CDR2 FVKESK. The CDR3 coding sequence is TGTGCCAGCAGCCAAGGTCCACGGCAGCCCCAGCATTTT. Amino acid sequence: CASSQGPRQPQHF.

The V gene is TRBV18, the J gene TRBJ2-2, with 7 nucleotides matching TRBD2. The trim removed 3 bases at V and 6 bases at J, leaving 1 base unmatched. The CDR3 consists of 13 residues. CDR1 KGHSH and CDR2 LQKENI come from the germline V gene. The CDR3 here is CASSPSGSGELFF. In DNA form, the CDR3 reads TGTGCCAGCTCACCTAGCGGGTCCGGGGAGCTGTTTTTT.

The chain employs TRBV25-1 and TRBJ1-6; 11 nucleotides line up with TRBD1. Germline V gene lookup returns CDR1 MGHDK and CDR2 SYGVNS. Trimming at V came to 3 bases and at J to 11 bases, leaving 6 bases not matched to a gene. The CDR3 runs to 15 residues. Written as DNA, the CDR3 is TGTGCCAGCAGTGAGGCGGGACAGGGGGGGACACCCCTCCACTTT. It translates to CASSEAGQGGTPLHF.

The V call is TRBV6-1, the J call TRBJ2-7, with TRBD1 matching over 8 bases. The germline V gene encodes CDR1 MNHNS and CDR2 SASEGT. V lost 5 bases to trimming and J lost 5 bases; unmatched junction nucleotides: 8. The CDR3 is 14 residues long. The CDR3 sequence: CASSITGGKNEQYF. The DNA of the CDR3 is TGTGCCAGCAGTATCACAGGGGGTAAAAACGAGCAGTACTTC.

This chain uses TRBV7-6 with TRBJ2-2; D gene unclear. V was shortened by 4 bases and J by 4 bases, with 10 bases between the two germline ends. This CDR3 has 14 amino acids. From germline, CDR1 is SGHVS and CDR2 FNYEAQ. DNA for the CDR3: TGTGCCAGCAGCTGGGAAGTTCGCACCGGGGAGCTGTTTTTT. Translated, it gives CASSWEVRTGELFF.

The V call is TRBV7-2, the J call TRBJ1-4; a possible D gene is TRBD1 (5 bases). Germline V gene sequence: CDR1 SGHTA, CDR2 FQGNSA. CDR3 length equals 12 residues. V was trimmed by 6 bases and J by 7 bases, leaving 9 bases between them. DNA for the CDR3: TGTGCCAGCAGTATAAGGGGTGAAAAACTGTTTTTT. Its translation: CASSIRGEKLFF.

The chain has TRBV18 and TRBJ2-2, with 11 positions matching TRBD1. After removal of 6 bases from V and 5 bases from J, the junction contained 5 bases not matched to a gene. Germline-derived CDR1 and CDR2 are KGHSH and LQKENI. This CDR3 region has 15 residues. Here the CDR3 DNA reads TGTGCCAGCTCCCCCGGGACAGGGGGTACCGGGGAGCTGTTTTTT. This translates into CASSPGTGGTGELFF.

V and J are TRBV7-2 and TRBJ2-3; no reliable D call. CDR3 length: 13 amino acids. Germline V lookup: CDR1 SGHTA, CDR2 FQGNSA. V was pared by 1 base and J by 4 bases, with 6 bases between. For the CDR3, the DNA is TGTGCCAGCAGCTTAGGTAATGCAGATACGCAGTATTTT. Amino acids: CASSLGNADTQYF. Filled out from reference TRBV7-2 and TRBJ2-3, the complete variable domain reads GAGVSQSPSNKVTEKGKDVELRCDPISGHTALYWYRQSLGQGLEFLIYFQGNSAPDKSGLPSDRFSAERTGGSVSTLTIQRTQQEDSAVYLCASSLGNADTQYFGPGTRLTVL.

This chain joins TRBV5-1 and TRBJ2-7; a weak D match, TRBD1 (6 bases). This CDR3 is 15 amino acids long. Germline CDR1 SGHRS, CDR2 YFSETQ. Trimming shortened V by 0 bases and J by 4 bases, and 14 bases separated the two germline ends. The CDR3 bases are TGCGCCAGCAGCTTGGTGTTGGGGGCATCATACGAGCAGTACTTC. Its protein is CASSLVLGASYEQYF.

The CDR3 loop reads CASRSRDRAHEQYF. DNA of the CDR3: TGCGCCAGCAGGTCCCGGGACAGGGCCCACGAGCAGTACTTC. The chain joins TRBV5-1 to TRBJ2-7, with 9 positions matching TRBD1. Germline V gives CDR1 SGHRS, CDR2 YFSETQ. The V and J ends lost 5 bases and 5 bases, in that order; junction bases with no gene match: 8. The CDR3 has 14 amino acids.

This chain links TRBV30 with TRBJ2-2; TRBD2 matches at 11 bases. This CDR3 has 15 amino acids. Germline V gene lookup returns CDR1 GTSNPN and CDR2 SVGIG (reference sequence). The V gene end was trimmed by 0 bases and the J gene end by 3 bases; junction bases not matched to a gene: 0. The CDR3 reads CAWSVLAGDTGELFF. As DNA, the CDR3 is TGTGCCTGGAGTGTACTAGCGGGGGACACCGGGGAGCTGTTTTTT.

The chain carries TRBV5-1 and TRBJ2-7; D is undetermined. The CDR3 runs 14 residues. V was shortened by 8 bases and J by 6 bases, with 21 bases between the two germline ends. In germline, CDR1 is SGHRS, CDR2 YFSETQ. The DNA of the CDR3 is TGCGCCAGTGCACTGGACGGGCCCCTGAGCGAGCAGTACTTC. Its translation: CASALDGPLSEQYF.

The chain uses TRBV29-1 and TRBJ2-2; no firm D call. The CDR3 is made up of 11 amino acids. Germline V gene sequence: CDR1 SQVTM, CDR2 ANQGSEA. V dropped 3 bases and J dropped 5 bases, with 4 bases sitting between them. CDR3 nucleotide sequence: TGCAGCGTTGAGAGGACCGGGGAGCTGTTTTTT. This gives the protein CSVERTGELFF.

This clone turned up a few times. The rearrangement links TRBV12-5 to TRBJ2-7; TRBD2 might be the D (5 bases). The germline CDR1 and CDR2 sequences are LGHNT and FRNRAP. Between the trimmed V and J ends, which lost 3 bases and 7 bases, there was a span of 19 bases. The length of the CDR3 is 15 residues. The CDR3 sequence: CASGFMWTPRLEQYF. In DNA form, the CDR3 reads TGTGCTAGTGGTTTTATGTGGACTCCGCGTTTAGAGCAGTACTTC. The entire variable domain, with the rest obtained from reference TRBV12-5 and TRBJ2-7, is as follows: DARVTQTPRHKVTEMGQEVTMRCQPILGHNTVFWYRQTMMQGLELLAYFRNRAPLDDSGMPKDRFSAEMPDATLATLKIQPSEPRDSAVYFCASGFMWTPRLEQYFGPGTRLTVT.

This chain connects TRBV10-3 to TRBJ1-1; D perhaps matches TRBD1 (6 bases). The CDR3 is made up of 14 amino acids. Per the germline V gene, CDR1 is ENHRY and CDR2 is SYGVKD. The V and J ends lost 0 bases and 10 bases respectively, with 15 bases between them. The CDR3 sequence is CAISESLWATGAFF. CDR3 DNA sequence: TGTGCCATCAGTGAGTCCCTTTGGGCGACAGGAGCTTTCTTT.

The V and J genes are TRBV19 and TRBJ1-3; the D gene is possibly TRBD1 (5 bases). V was cut by 8 bases and J by 1 base, with 9 bases left in between. The germline CDR1 and CDR2 sequences are LNHDA and SQIVND (reference sequence). The CDR3 runs 13 residues. CDR3 region: CASLRGSGNTIYF. The CDR3 region has the DNA TGTGCCAGTTTGAGGGGTTCTGGAAACACCATATATTTT.

A few counts support this clone. The gene calls are TRBV5-6 and TRBJ2-1; D is unresolved. The germline V gene has CDR1 SGHDT and CDR2 YYEEEE. There are 18 residues in the CDR3. The V end was cut by 4 bases, the J end by 0 bases, with 20 bases between. The chain's CDR3 is CASSARVTPGFSYNEQFF. The CDR3 nucleotides read TGTGCCAGCAGCGCTCGGGTCACACCCGGTTTCTCCTACAATGAGCAGTTCTTC.

This clone turned up a few times. V and J are TRBV25-1 and TRBJ1-5, with D possibly being TRBD1 (6 bases). Germline CDR1 is MGHDK and CDR2 is SYGVNS. V was pared by 3 bases and J by 6 bases, with 12 bases between. The CDR3 consists of 14 residues. CDR3 DNA: TGTGCCAGCAGTGATGCAGGGGAGGGTCAGCCCCAGCATTTT. This encodes CASSDAGEGQPQHF.